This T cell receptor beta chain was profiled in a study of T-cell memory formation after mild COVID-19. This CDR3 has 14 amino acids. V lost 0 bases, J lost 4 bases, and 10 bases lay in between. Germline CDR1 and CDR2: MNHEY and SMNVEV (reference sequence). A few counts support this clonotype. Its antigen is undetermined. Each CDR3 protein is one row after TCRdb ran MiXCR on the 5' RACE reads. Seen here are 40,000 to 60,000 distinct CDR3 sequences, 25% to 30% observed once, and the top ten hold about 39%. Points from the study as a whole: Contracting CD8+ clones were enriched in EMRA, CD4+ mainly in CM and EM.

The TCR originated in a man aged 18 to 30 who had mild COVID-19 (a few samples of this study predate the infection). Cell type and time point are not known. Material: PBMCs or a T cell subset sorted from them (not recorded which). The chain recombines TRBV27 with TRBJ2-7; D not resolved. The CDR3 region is CASSLSSQAYEQYF. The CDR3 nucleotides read TGTGCCAGCAGTTTATCGTCGCAGGCTTACGAGCAGTACTTC.